This paragraph reports one T cell receptor beta chain. Enrollees, about 18 to 89 years old, lived in about two dozen US areas. Participant reports of clinical history set cohort assignment. Germline assignment: CDR1 SQVTM and CDR2 ANQGSEA. The CDR3 runs 12 residues. V was shortened by 3 bases and J by 4 bases, with 9 bases between the two germline ends. This sample was included in a study of blood T cell repertoires in COVID-19. Across the whole study: In each case, the material was cDNA or gDNA derived from T cells, B-cell-depleted T cells, or PBMCs.

In the original processing: Nucleated cell number was recorded as an estimate derived from reference gene primer amplification. Data came from immunoSEQ multiplex PCR; TCRdb stores just in-frame clones and leaves some out. The D gene and trimming were derived from the DNA, and the V and J assignments and clone size from that table. The sample includes 140,000 or so clones, about four fifths of them seen just once. This clonotype was sampled from a man aged 45-65 years who had recovered from COVID-19. V gene TRBV29-1 combines with J gene TRBJ1-2, with D perhaps TRBD1 (6 bases). Sequencing was carried out using PBMCs or T cells enriched from blood (not recorded which). The CDR3 DNA reads TGCAGCGTTGAGGACAGCTTCTATGGCTACACCTTC. Translating gives CSVEDSFYGYTF.